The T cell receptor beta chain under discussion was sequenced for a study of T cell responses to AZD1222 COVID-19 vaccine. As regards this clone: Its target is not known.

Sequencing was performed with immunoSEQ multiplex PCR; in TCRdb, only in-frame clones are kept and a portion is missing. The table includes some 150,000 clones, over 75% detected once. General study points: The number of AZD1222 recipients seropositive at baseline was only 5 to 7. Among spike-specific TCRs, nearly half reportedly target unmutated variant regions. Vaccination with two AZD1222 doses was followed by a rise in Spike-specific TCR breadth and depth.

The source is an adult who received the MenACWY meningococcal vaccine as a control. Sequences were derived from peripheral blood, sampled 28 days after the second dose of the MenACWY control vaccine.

CDR3 loop: CASRNTIQGDEQFF. The CDR3 nucleotides are TGCGCCAGCCGCAATACAATCCAGGGCGATGAGCAGTTCTTC. The chain recombines TRBV5-1 with TRBJ2-1; D might be TRBD1 (5 bases). This CDR3 region has 14 residues. The ends were cut back, 7 bases at V and 8 bases at J, with 19 bases in the middle. Germline CDR1 is SGHRS and CDR2 is YFSETQ. Drawing the rest from reference TRBV5-1 and TRBJ2-1, the complete variable domain is KAGVTQTPRYLIKTRGQQVTLSCSPISGHRSVSWYQQTPGQGLQFLFEYFSETQRNKGNFPGRFSGRQFSNSRSEMNVSTLELGDSALYLCASRNTIQGDEQFFGPGTRLTVL.